The rows below give T cell receptor beta chains drawn from one sample of a study of T cells in Graves' hyperthyroidism and ophthalmopathy. TCRdb ran MiXCR on the multiplex PCR reads and lists one entry per CDR3 protein. The table includes about 290,000 distinct CDR3 sequences, about a sixth detected once. Sequenced material: blood. The receptors shown here come from a woman in her sixties or seventies with Graves' ophthalmopathy. Each CDR3 is given with its conserved first and last residue. A D gene is named only where the DNA matches it firmly. Some rows mark clone size as missing; the rest say once, few, many or name a class of expanded clone.

V gene: TRBV6-1
clone size: few
J gene: TRBJ2-3
D gene: TRBD1
CDR3 DNA: TGTGCCAGCAGTCCCCGCAGGACAGGGGGATCCACAGATACGCAGTATTTT
CDR3 protein: CASSPRRTGGSTDTQYF

V gene: TRBV19
clone size: NA
J gene: TRBJ2-1
D gene: NA
CDR3 DNA: TGTGCCAGTAAGAAAGGGGGAACCTACAATGAGCAGTTCTTC
CDR3 protein: CASKKGGTYNEQFF

V gene: TRBV5-6
clone size: few
J gene: TRBJ1-4
D gene: NA
CDR3 DNA: TGTGCCAGCAGCTCGTCCTCAGGAAGGGCAGAAAAACTGTTTTTT
CDR3 protein: CASSSSSGRAEKLFF

V gene: TRBV4-2
clone size: NA
J gene: TRBJ2-3
D gene: TRBD2
CDR3 DNA: TGTGCCAGCAGCCCCCCTAGCGGGGAACCCACAGATACGCAGTATTTT
CDR3 protein: CASSPPSGEPTDTQYF

V gene: TRBV9
clone size: many
J gene: TRBJ1-1
D gene: NA
CDR3 DNA: TGTGCCAGCAGCGTAGTCGGGGGGCGGAACACTGAAGCTTTCTTT
CDR3 protein: CASSVVGGRNTEAFF

V gene: TRBV5-1
clone size: NA
J gene: TRBJ1-6
D gene: NA
CDR3 DNA: TGCGCCAGCAGCCCGGGACAAACGAATTCACCCCTCCACTTT
CDR3 protein: CASSPGQTNSPLHF

V gene: TRBV7-2
clone size: many
J gene: TRBJ2-7
D gene: NA
CDR3 DNA: TGTGCCAGCAGCATAGTCTCTTTTGCAGCGGCCAGGTTAAGGTTAGGCGGGCCTGCATACGAGCAGTACTTC
CDR3 protein: CASSIVSFAAARLRLGGPAYEQYF

V gene: TRBV7-6
clone size: NA
J gene: TRBJ2-2
D gene: TRBD2
CDR3 DNA: TGTGCCAGCGGCTTAGCGGGAGTCGGCACCGGGGAGCTGTTTTTT
CDR3 protein: CASGLAGVGTGELFF

V gene: TRBV19
clone size: many
J gene: TRBJ1-5
D gene: NA
CDR3 DNA: TGTGCCAGTAGTACGGGCCGGGGTCAGCCCCAGCATTTT
CDR3 protein: CASSTGRGQPQHF

V gene: TRBV12-3/TRBV12-4
clone size: many
J gene: TRBJ1-1
D gene: NA
CDR3 DNA: TGTGCCAGCAGCTATATAGGGATCAGTCTGAACACTGAAGCTTTCTTT
CDR3 protein: CASSYIGISLNTEAFF

V gene: TRBV28
clone size: NA
J gene: TRBJ1-1
D gene: TRBD1
CDR3 DNA: TGTGCCAGTGGAGGGGCAGGGGGTACAGCTTTCTTT
CDR3 protein: CASGGAGGTAFF

V gene: TRBV3-1
clone size: many
J gene: TRBJ1-1
D gene: NA
CDR3 DNA: TGTGCCAGCAGCCGCCGGGGGAACACTGAAGCTTTCTTT
CDR3 protein: CASSRRGNTEAFF

V gene: TRBV7-2
clone size: many
J gene: TRBJ2-7
D gene: NA
CDR3 DNA: TGTGCCAGCAGCTCGTACACAGGGCCCCGCGAGCAGTACTTC
CDR3 protein: CASSSYTGPREQYF

V gene: TRBV28
clone size: many
J gene: TRBJ2-1
D gene: NA
CDR3 DNA: TGTGCCAGCAGTTTGACTGGGACGAGGAATGAGCAGTTCTTC
CDR3 protein: CASSLTGTRNEQFF

V gene: TRBV25-1
clone size: many
J gene: TRBJ1-2
D gene: TRBD1
CDR3 DNA: TGTGCCAGCAGTGGGACTCTCGGACAGGGCTATGGCTACACCTTC
CDR3 protein: CASSGTLGQGYGYTF

V gene: TRBV18
clone size: many
J gene: TRBJ2-3
D gene: TRBD1
CDR3 DNA: TGTGCCAGCTCACCACCGCGGACAGGGATCACAGATACGCAGTATTTT
CDR3 protein: CASSPPRTGITDTQYF

V gene: TRBV5-1
clone size: few
J gene: TRBJ2-2
D gene: TRBD1
CDR3 DNA: TGCGCCAGCGACAGGGAGAACACCGGGGAGCTGTTTTTT
CDR3 protein: CASDRENTGELFF

V gene: TRBV2
clone size: once
J gene: TRBJ2-7
D gene: NA
CDR3 DNA: TGTGCCAGCAGTGAAGCGGGGGTTGGGCCCTACGAGCAGTACTTC
CDR3 protein: CASSEAGVGPYEQYF

V gene: TRBV6-1
clone size: few
J gene: TRBJ2-5
D gene: TRBD2
CDR3 DNA: TGTGCCAGCAGTGCGCGGGGGGCAGAGACCCAGTACTTC
CDR3 protein: CASSARGAETQYF

V gene: TRBV6-2/TRBV6-3
clone size: many
J gene: TRBJ2-7
D gene: TRBD2
CDR3 DNA: TGTGCCAGCAGTCAAAGTCGAGGGGGACTAGCGCCCTACGAGCAGTACTTC
CDR3 protein: CASSQSRGGLAPYEQYF

V gene: TRBV7-8
clone size: NA
J gene: TRBJ1-1
D gene: NA
CDR3 DNA: TGTGCCAGCAGCCCGGGGGGGGGGCAGAGGAACACTGAAGCTTTCTTT
CDR3 protein: CASSPGGGQRNTEAFF

V gene: TRBV20-1
clone size: many
J gene: TRBJ1-4
D gene: NA
CDR3 DNA: TGCAGCTCCCCAGGGCAAGGGGAAAAACTGTTTTTT
CDR3 protein: CSSPGQGEKLFF

V gene: TRBV9
clone size: NA
J gene: TRBJ2-1
D gene: TRBD2
CDR3 DNA: TGTGCCAGCAGCGTCCCGACTAGCCTGAATGAGCAGTTCTTC
CDR3 protein: CASSVPTSLNEQFF

V gene: TRBV11-2
clone size: many
J gene: TRBJ1-2
D gene: NA
CDR3 DNA: TGTGCCAGCAGCTTAGCCAGCGGGGCAGGGGCAAACTATGGCTACACCTTC
CDR3 protein: CASSLASGAGANYGYTF